This T cell receptor (beta chain) was identified in a study of radiation and T cells in renal cell carcinoma. Overall study results and limits: In blood, top tumor clones expanded by 2 weeks, shrinking by 4.

Only in-frame clones appear in the TCRdb table, and some are missing; sequencing was by immunoSEQ multiplex PCR. This sample yields about 130,000 clones, of which more than 70% are seen a single time; 5.8% belongs to the top ten. Trimming stripped 1 base from V and 4 bases from J, with 13 bases between. Germline loops: CDR1 SQVTM, CDR2 ANQGSEA. The CDR3 has 14 residues. Time point reported: blood 2 weeks post-SBRT. Stated treatment: 15 Gy SBRT to primary tumor, nephrectomy 4 weeks later. This renal cell carcinoma was of the clear cell type. Comments on this clone: Its specificity is not known.

This receptor was identified in a woman between 65 and 79 years old with renal cell carcinoma. Sequences were derived from blood, sampled from a patient whose treatment included radiotherapy and nephrectomy. The V and J genes are TRBV29-1 and TRBJ2-5, with a weak D call TRBD1 (7 bases). CDR3 nucleotide sequence: TGCAGCGTTGAAGGGGACAGCGGGCCAGAGACCCAGTACTTC. Its translation: CSVEGDSGPETQYF.